The 5 T cell receptor beta chains listed next were all sequenced from one sample in a study of T-cell reconstitution after alpha-beta-depleted transplantation in children. Unique molecular identifiers were built into the TCRbeta library. Each CDR3 protein is one row after TCRdb ran MiXCR on the PCR reads. The table has about 1,000,000 distinct CDR3 sequences, less than 30% seen once. Sequencing was performed on PBMCs, mostly from graft donor cells, taken 360 days after TCRalphabeta/CD19-depleted stem cell transplant. These TCRs come from a boy younger than two who had a stem cell transplant for SCID, so the T cells may come from the graft donor.

The chain carries TRBV6-2 or TRBV6-3 and TRBJ1-5; TRBD1 matches at 7 bases. Germline-derived CDR1 and CDR2 are MNHEY and SVGEGT. Unmatched junction bases numbered 7, after V lost 5 bases and J lost 3 bases. The CDR3 totals 15 residues. CDR3 in DNA: TGTGCCAGCAGTCTGGGACAGTTACTCAATCAGCCCCAGCATTTT. Translation gives CASSLGQLLNQPQHF.

V and J are TRBV20-1 and TRBJ2-3; 7 bases match TRBD1. The CDR3 covers 14 residues. J gave up 4 bases and V 0 bases, and 4 bases lay outside the gene matches. Germline V CDR1 and CDR2: DFQATT, SNEGSKA (reference sequence). The CDR3 spells CSARDRQGPDTQYF. CDR3 coding DNA: TGCAGTGCTAGAGATCGACAGGGTCCAGATACGCAGTATTTT.

The rearrangement links TRBV28 to TRBJ2-1; tentative D call: TRBD2 (5 bases). Germline V gene lookup returns CDR1 MDHEN and CDR2 SYDVKM. Trimming stripped 6 bases from V and 4 bases from J, with 13 bases between. The CDR3 is 14 amino acids. The CDR3, as DNA: TGTGCCAGCAGCGAAGGACTTTTTTACAATGAGCAGTTCTTC. Amino acid sequence: CASSEGLFYNEQFF.

The chain employs TRBV6-5 and TRBJ1-2; possible D gene TRBD1, 5 bases. This CDR3 is built from 12 residues. Germline V gene lookup returns CDR1 MNHEY and CDR2 SVGAGI. Trimming took off 6 bases at V and 7 bases at J, with 12 bases between the two ends. DNA of the CDR3: TGTGCCAGCAGAGTTCAGGGAGGTGGCTACACCTTC. It codes for CASRVQGGGYTF.

In its sample, this clonotype was seen a few times. As DNA, the CDR3 is TGTGCCAGCAGCCTACAGGGGGCGCGTGATGAGCAGTTCTTC. The encoded protein is CASSLQGARDEQFF. The chain uses TRBV28 and TRBJ2-1; the match to TRBD1 covers 9 bases. The V gene end was trimmed by 6 bases and the J gene end by 8 bases; junction bases not matched to a gene: 8. The CDR3 sequence is 14 residues long. In germline, CDR1 is MDHEN, CDR2 SYDVKM.